The rows below give T cell receptor beta chains drawn from one sample of a study of T cell repertoires in cytomegalovirus infection. In TCRdb, the reads were re-called with MiXCR into one record per CDR3 protein. This sample carries roughly 760,000 distinct CDR3 sequences, roughly 35% of them seen once, and the ten largest clones take under 3%. What was sequenced was PBMCs. The receptors derive from a human donor in good health (CMV status not recorded). Some clones in this sample may be carry-over from other donors' samples. The CDR3 runs from the conserved cysteine through the conserved F or W.

TRBJ2-1,14,TRBV19,CASNGPSSYNEQFF
TRBJ2-1,13,TRBV6-5,CASRPGQGYEQFF
TRBJ2-5,14,TRBV5-1,CASSSNAGEETQYF
TRBJ1-5,14,TRBV6-5,CASSSTGGSEPQHF
TRBJ2-3,11,TRBV20-1,CRTSDTDTQYF
TRBJ2-1,14,TRBV5-4,CASSRWGQGNEQFF
TRBJ1-1,12,TRBV5-6,CASSLGQNEAFF
TRBJ2-7,12,TRBV20-1,CSAPGPRNEQYF
TRBJ2-1,15,TRBV7-6,CASSWEGQGIREQFF
TRBJ1-2,14,TRBV20-1,CSALVGGLGDGYTF
TRBJ2-2,19,TRBV4-1,CASSQPGLAGGSFTGELFF
TRBJ2-7,15,TRBV20-1,CSARSLGEALYEQYF
TRBJ2-1,15,TRBV7-2,CASRLLAGVANEQFF
TRBJ1-1,17,TRBV12-5,CASGLTPTGQENTEAFF
TRBJ1-4,17,TRBV7-9,CASSSPTGFGTNEKLFF
TRBJ2-1,16,TRBV7-9,CASSLGAGGSYNEQFF
TRBJ2-1,16,TRBV11-2,CASSLRSGTGTNEQFF
TRBJ1-5,11,TRBV19,CASGRNQPQHF
TRBJ1-6,15,TRBV20-1,CSASRRQGLPSPLHF
TRBJ1-2,13,TRBV10-3,CAISEADSYGYTF
TRBJ1-1,15,TRBV4-1,CASNPWGDQNTEAFF
TRBJ1-2,15,TRBV6-6,CASSTDFQANYGYTF
TRBJ2-1,15,TRBV7-2,CASSLARGMGGEQFF
TRBJ2-7,19,TRBV7-6,CASSLVMGLAGGSSYEQSF
TRBJ1-1,12,TRBV6-6,CASRTGLYLAFF
TRBJ1-1,12,TRBV5-5,CASSPAGLEAFF
TRBJ1-1,14,TRBV29-1,CSVGVLGKAAEAFF
TRBJ2-1,15,TRBV19,CASSLRGPAYNEQFF
TRBJ1-2,11,TRBV6-6,CASSYNVGYTF
TRBJ1-1,12,TRBV29-1,CSVEDRQGLSFF
TRBJ1-4,16,TRBV7-6,CASSLRIQGKDEKLFF
TRBJ1-1,15,TRBV20-1,CSARTLAVLNTEAFF
TRBJ1-5,12,TRBV27,CASRNSNQPQHF
TRBJ2-7,14,TRBV14,CASSQAGFYYEQYF
TRBJ1-4,16,TRBV28,CASSSQGVATNEKLFF
TRBJ2-3,15,TRBV7-6,CASSLLADHTDTQYF
TRBJ2-2,17,TRBV11-3,CASSLDKMGINTGELFF
TRBJ1-1,12,TRBV5-5,CASSLVGRPAFF
TRBJ1-1,17,TRBV19,CASSHETGLPGDTEAFF
TRBJ2-3,16,TRBV28,CASSLRVVLGTDTQYF
TRBJ2-7,12,TRBV20-1,CSARVTGYEQYF
TRBJ1-4,15,TRBV20-1,CSARPGTGEGEKLFF
TRBJ1-5,14,TRBV19,CASTDRGQYQPQHF
TRBJ1-6,15,TRBV4-1,CASSQSSGQGTPLHF
TRBJ2-1,16,TRBV7-2,CASSSQGGTSGNEQFF
TRBJ2-3,13,TRBV30,CAWSRGGRDTQYF
TRBJ1-6,12,TRBV28,CASRTGTLGVHF
TRBJ1-4,16,TRBV6-1,CASALALGGLVEKLFF
TRBJ2-1,16,TRBV28,CASSIFPGSTYNEQFF
TRBJ1-1,15,TRBV28,CASNLGGLQNTEAFF